What follows are 29 T cell receptor beta chains derived from one specimen sequenced in a study of shared clonotypes between healthy human individuals. Naive CD8 cells lacked CD45RO, underwent positive selection for CCR7 and left out terminally differentiated effector memory CD45RA+ cells. This table comes from immunoSEQ multiplex PCR, and its TCRdb copy is limited to in-frame clones, with some not included. The sample shows about 680,000 clones, around 90% of them seen only once. The sample consisted of naive CD8+ T cells sorted from blood. All receptors derive from a young man in good health.

The chain is built from TRBV7-9 and TRBJ1-2, with D uncertain. The CDR3 has 12 residues. Deletions cut 5 bases from V and 8 bases from J, with 12 bases between. The germline V gene has CDR1 SEHNR and CDR2 FQNEAQ (reference sequence). CDR3: CASSPMMGGYTF. The CDR3, as DNA: TGTGCCAGCAGCCCAATGATGGGGGGCTACACCTTC.

V is TRBV27 and J is TRBJ2-3, with TRBD2 matching 8 bases. J gave up 5 bases and V 6 bases, and 10 bases lay outside the gene matches. The CDR3 contains 15 residues. Germline-derived CDR1 and CDR2 are MNHEY and SMNVEV (reference sequence). Here the CDR3 reads CASRSGRDTQDTQYF. DNA for the CDR3: TGTGCCAGCAGGTCCGGGAGGGATACACAAGATACGCAGTATTTT.

This sequence joins TRBV4-3 and TRBJ2-3, with D possibly being TRBD2 (6 bases). This CDR3 comprises 17 residues. Germline values: CDR1 LGHNA, CDR2 YSLEER. The V end was cut by 0 bases, the J end by 2 bases, with 15 bases between. The CDR3, as DNA: TGCGCCAGCAGCCAAGATCTAGAGAGCGGGCACACAGATACGCAGTATTTT. It yields the protein CASSQDLESGHTDTQYF.

The chain is built from TRBV11-2 and TRBJ2-7; TRBD1 or TRBD2 may be the D gene (5 bases each). V gave up 4 bases and J gave up 9 bases, with 22 bases separating them. This CDR3 is built from 15 residues. Germline-derived CDR1 and CDR2 are SGHAT and FQNNGV. The CDR3 nucleotides read TGTGCCAGCAGCTCTCCTCGGGGCCCTAAGTCCGGGCAGTACTTC. Translating gives CASSSPRGPKSGQYF.

This CDR3 is CASSSGQGAFGTQETQYF. In nucleotides, the CDR3 is TGTGCCAGCAGTTCCGGACAGGGAGCGTTCGGGACCCAAGAGACCCAGTACTTC. V gene TRBV28 combines with J gene TRBJ2-5, with TRBD1 matching 8 bases. This CDR3 has 18 residues. Per germline, CDR1 MDHEN and CDR2 SYDVKM. The junction had 14 bases not matched to a gene; V was cut back by 4 bases and J by 1 base.

J is TRBJ2-5 and V is TRBV7-2, with no clear D. The CDR3 runs to 14 residues. CDR1 and CDR2 (germline): SGHTA, FQGNSA. Trimming cost V 2 bases and J 3 bases, with 10 bases left between them. CDR3 nucleotide sequence: TGTGCCAGCAGCTTATTGACCCTTAAAGAGACCCAGTACTTC. Protein: CASSLLTLKETQYF.

This chain connects TRBV7-2 to TRBJ1-1; no clear D gene. Germline CDR1 SGHTA, CDR2 FQGNSA. The CDR3 sequence is 15 residues long. V gave up 2 bases and J gave up 0 bases, with 10 bases separating them. CDR3 amino acids: CASSLSFRMNTEAFF. The DNA for the CDR3 is TGTGCCAGCAGCTTATCGTTTAGGATGAACACTGAAGCTTTCTTT.

The rearrangement joins TRBV7-9 to TRBJ2-1, with TRBD1 matching 7 bases. V dropped 3 bases and J dropped 6; count of bases not matched to a gene: 2. Germline CDR1 and CDR2: SEHNR and FQNEAQ (reference sequence). The CDR3 extends over 13 amino acids. CDR3 coding DNA: TGTGCCAGCAGCTTGACAGGGAGCAATGAGCAGTTCTTC. Translating gives CASSLTGSNEQFF.

The table lists this clone with a count of one. The rearrangement joins TRBV6-6 to TRBJ1-4; possible D gene TRBD1, 5 bases. The V and J ends lost 2 bases and 7 bases respectively, with 14 bases between them. Germline loops: CDR1 MNHNY, CDR2 SVGAGI (reference sequence). CDR3 length: 15 amino acids. The CDR3 bases are TGTGCCAGCAGTTACCGCGCCAGGGAAGGTGAAAAACTGTTTTTT. It yields the protein CASSYRAREGEKLFF.

This chain joins TRBV10-2 and TRBJ2-7; D may be TRBD2 (6 bases). The CDR3 is 12 residues long. Trimming cost V 8 bases and J 2 bases, with 10 bases left between them. Per the germline V gene, CDR1 is WSHSY and CDR2 is SAAADI. CDR3 sequence (DNA): TGCGCCAGCGGGGACTCCCCCTACGAGCAGTACTTC. Translating gives CASGDSPYEQYF.

The V and J genes are TRBV4-1 and TRBJ1-2, with 9 bases aligning to TRBD1. Germline CDR1 reads MGHRA; CDR2 reads YSYEKL. J was trimmed by 4 bases and V by 4 bases; bases with no gene match: 10. CDR3 length: 16 amino acids. This CDR3 is CASSLSPRDRAYGYTF. CDR3 nucleotide sequence: TGCGCCAGCAGCCTATCCCCCCGGGACAGGGCCTATGGCTACACCTTC.

The rearrangement links TRBV9 to TRBJ2-1; 8 nucleotides align to TRBD2. The CDR3 has 15 residues. V was clipped by 3 bases and J by 9 bases; unmatched bases: 11. CDR1 SGDLS and CDR2 YYNGEE come from the germline V gene. The CDR3 sequence is CASSGSAGAPTEQFF. The CDR3 nucleotides read TGTGCCAGCAGCGGGTCAGCGGGAGCCCCTACTGAGCAGTTCTTC.

For this clone: A read error may produce the germline difference seen at one junction end. The chain recombines TRBV5-3 with TRBJ2-3, with 10 positions matching TRBD2. TRBV5-3 has ORF status, its function being uncertain. The CDR3 is 15 residues long. DNA for the CDR3: TGCGCCAGCAGCCAAGGGACTAGCGGCACAGATACGCAGTATTTT. It specifies CASSQGTSGTDTQYF.

The chain carries TRBV21-1 and TRBJ2-7; the table gives TRBD1 as D, unverified against the DNA. TRBV21-1 represents a pseudogene. This CDR3 is 15 amino acids long. The CDR3 bases are TGTGCCAGCACCCCCCGGACAGGGGGTCGGTACGAGCAGTACTTC. Protein: CASTPRTGGRYEQYF.

This rearrangement joins TRBV5-1 to TRBJ2-1; D not resolved. The CDR3 extends over 15 amino acids. The germline V gene has CDR1 SGHRS and CDR2 YFSETQ. V gave up 2 bases and J gave up 0 bases, with 9 bases separating them. The CDR3 bases are TGCGCCAGCAGCTTTCGAAGGGTCTCCTACAATGAGCAGTTCTTC. This sequence encodes CASSFRRVSYNEQFF.

This chain links TRBV10-3 with TRBJ1-1; TRBD1 agrees at 10 bases. Germline trimming cut 3 bases from V and 8 bases from J; bases unmatched to any gene: 6. The germline gives CDR1 ENHRY, CDR2 SYGVKD. There are 14 residues in the CDR3. CDR3 protein: CAISDRDRGLEAFF. The CDR3, as DNA: TGTGCCATCAGTGACCGGGACAGGGGTTTGGAAGCTTTCTTT.

This clone has just one count. V gene TRBV4-1 combines with J gene TRBJ2-6, with D unclear. Deletions cut 2 bases from V and 12 bases from J, with 11 bases between. The CDR3 is 13 amino acids. The germline V gene encodes CDR1 MGHRA and CDR2 YSYEKL. Here the CDR3 DNA reads TGCGCCAGCAGCCAAAGGGCGGATGGCGTCCTGACTTTC. Its translation: CASSQRADGVLTF.

The gene calls are TRBV5-1 and TRBJ2-5, with a weak D call TRBD2 (5 bases). Trimming took 3 bases from V and 0 from J, leaving 12 bases between them. Per the germline V gene, CDR1 is SGHRS and CDR2 is YFSETQ. The CDR3 has 15 amino acids. The CDR3 DNA reads TGCGCCAGCAGCTCCCGTACGGGGAACCAAGAGACCCAGTACTTC. Its protein is CASSSRTGNQETQYF.

This clone was seen a single time. The CDR3 DNA reads TGTGCCACCCGGTGGACAGAGAACACTGAAGCTTTCTTT. As protein: CATRWTENTEAFF. The V call is TRBV27, the J call TRBJ1-1, with D perhaps matching TRBD1 (6 bases). The germline CDR1 and CDR2 sequences are MNHEY and SMNVEV (reference sequence). V was cut by 10 bases and J by 1 base, with 13 bases left in between. The CDR3 sequence is 13 residues long.

The chain uses TRBV19 and TRBJ2-1; perhaps TRBD2 as D (6 bases). The CDR3 has 17 amino acids. With 2 bases removed from V and 5 bases from J, the gap between germline ends came to 19 bases. In germline, CDR1 is LNHDA, CDR2 SQIVND (reference sequence). The CDR3 DNA sequence: TGTGCCAGTAGTATAAGCTTTTCGGCGGGATCTAACAATGAGCAGTTCTTC. Amino acid sequence: CASSISFSAGSNNEQFF.

The rearrangement links TRBV6-6 to TRBJ2-3; D ambiguous. Germline CDR1 MNHNY, CDR2 SVGAGI (reference sequence). This CDR3 has 12 residues. V gave up 2 bases and J gave up 5 bases, with 5 bases separating them. CDR3 nucleotides: TGTGCCAGCAGTTACCTTGAAGATACGCAGTATTTT. Translating it yields CASSYLEDTQYF.

The V and J genes are TRBV4-1 and TRBJ2-7; TRBD1 aligns across 7 bases. The germline V gene encodes CDR1 MGHRA and CDR2 YSYEKL. CDR3 length: 15 residues. Germline trimming cut 3 bases from V and 5 bases from J; bases unmatched to any gene: 10. In DNA, the CDR3 is TGCGCCAGCAGCCAGGGTGTGGGACAGTACGACGAGCAGTACTTC. Protein product: CASSQGVGQYDEQYF.

The J gene is TRBJ2-7, the V gene TRBV7-9; a possible D gene is TRBD1 (6 bases). This CDR3 has 13 residues. Germline V gives CDR1 SEHNR, CDR2 FQNEAQ (reference sequence). The V and J ends lost 5 bases and 5 bases respectively, with 13 bases between them. CDR3 in DNA: TGTGCCAGCAGCCCAACAGGGTCGGACGAGCAGTACTTC. Translated: CASSPTGSDEQYF.

The chain links TRBV7-9 to TRBJ1-5; weak D call: TRBD1 (6 bases). Germline V gene data show CDR1 as SEHNR and CDR2 as FQNEAQ (reference sequence). The CDR3 extends over 15 amino acids. V was trimmed by 4 bases and J by 1 base, leaving 11 bases between them. The CDR3 reads CASSSMDSSNQPQHF. DNA of the CDR3: TGTGCCAGCAGCTCAATGGACAGCAGCAATCAGCCCCAGCATTTT.

The chain couples TRBV27 to TRBJ2-1; 7 bases fit TRBD1. The CDR3 loop spans 15 amino acids. The junction had 7 bases not matched to a gene; V was cut back by 7 bases and J by 1 base. The germline V gene encodes CDR1 MNHEY and CDR2 SMNVEV (reference sequence). The CDR3 region is CASNGDRASYNEQFF. The CDR3 DNA is TGTGCCAGCAACGGAGACAGGGCTTCCTACAATGAGCAGTTCTTC.

The chain uses TRBV28 and TRBJ2-7; 8 nucleotides align to TRBD1. The CDR3 extends over 15 amino acids. Germline assignment: CDR1 MDHEN and CDR2 SYDVKM. With V trimmed by 4 bases and J by 3 bases, 8 bases remained unmatched. CDR3 amino acids: CASSSRQGSDYEQYF. The CDR3 DNA reads as TGTGCCAGCAGTTCAAGACAGGGGTCGGACTACGAGCAGTACTTC. The whole variable domain, filled in from reference TRBV28 and TRBJ2-7, reads DVKVTQSSRYLVKRTGEKVFLECVQDMDHENMFWYRQDPGLGLRLIYFSYDVKMKEKGDIPEGYSVSREKKERFSLILESASTNQTSMYLCASSSRQGSDYEQYFGPGTRLTVT.

This clone appeared a single time. The V call is TRBV4-1, the J call TRBJ2-1; TRBD2 aligns across 12 bases. This CDR3 has 16 amino acids. The V gene end was trimmed by 5 bases and the J gene end by 5 bases; junction bases not matched to a gene: 7. Germline V CDR1 and CDR2: MGHRA, YSYEKL. Written as DNA, the CDR3 is TGCGCCAGCAGCTACCCTTCTAGCGGGAGGGACAATGAGCAGTTCTTC. This encodes CASSYPSSGRDNEQFF.

The gene calls are TRBV10-3 and TRBJ1-2, with TRBD1 matching 7 bases. Germline-derived CDR1 and CDR2 are ENHRY and SYGVKD. Trimming at V came to 6 bases and at J to 4 bases, leaving 8 bases not matched to a gene. The CDR3 sequence is 14 residues long. The CDR3 here is CAISPGGKGYGYTF. DNA of the CDR3: TGTGCCATCAGCCCAGGGGGGAAGGGCTATGGCTACACCTTC.

This chain uses TRBV14 with TRBJ2-1; D possibly corresponds to TRBD1 (5 bases). This CDR3 comprises 13 residues. Trimming pared 4 bases from V and 8 bases from J, leaving 12 bases between. Germline V gives CDR1 SGHDN, CDR2 FVKESK. DNA for the CDR3: TGTGCCAGCAGCCCATTCCAGGGCGATGAGCAGTTCTTC. Translating it yields CASSPFQGDEQFF.